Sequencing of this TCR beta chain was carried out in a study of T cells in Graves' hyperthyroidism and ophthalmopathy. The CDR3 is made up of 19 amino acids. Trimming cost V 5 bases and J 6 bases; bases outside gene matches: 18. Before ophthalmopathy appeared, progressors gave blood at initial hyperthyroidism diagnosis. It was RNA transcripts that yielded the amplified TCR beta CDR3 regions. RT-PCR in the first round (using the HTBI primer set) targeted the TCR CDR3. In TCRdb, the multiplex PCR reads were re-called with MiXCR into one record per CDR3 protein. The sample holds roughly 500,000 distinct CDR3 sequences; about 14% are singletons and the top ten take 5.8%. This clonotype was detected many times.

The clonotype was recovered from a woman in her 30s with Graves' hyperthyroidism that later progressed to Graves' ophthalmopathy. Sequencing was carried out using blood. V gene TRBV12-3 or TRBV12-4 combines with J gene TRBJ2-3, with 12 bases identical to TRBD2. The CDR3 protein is CASSPSFASGRAELDTQYF. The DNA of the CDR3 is TGTGCCAGCAGTCCCTCCTTCGCTAGCGGGAGGGCCGAGTTGGATACGCAGTATTTT.